The present TCR beta chain was sequenced within a study of molecular identifiers for immune sequencing clone quantification. TCRdb recomputed calls from the PCR reads with MiXCR, one row per CDR3 protein. The sample records 460,000 or so distinct CDR3 sequences, about a quarter being singletons. The germline V and J ends were trimmed by 4 bases and 4 bases, with 10 bases remaining between them. Germline assignment: CDR1 SGHDN and CDR2 FVKESK. The CDR3 extends over 13 amino acids. V is TRBV14 and J is TRBJ1-1; D remains unclear. The receptor was isolated from a human donor in good health. Some libraries in this study had Jurkat cell RNA spiked in. Sequencing was carried out using naive CD8+ T cells from blood, with Jurkat cell RNA spiked in. Specified subset: FACS-sorted CD8+CD4-CCR7+CD45RA+ naive T cells. CDR3 loop: CASSLLAPTEAFF. The CDR3 DNA sequence: TGTGCCAGCAGCCTTTTGGCCCCCACTGAAGCTTTCTTT.